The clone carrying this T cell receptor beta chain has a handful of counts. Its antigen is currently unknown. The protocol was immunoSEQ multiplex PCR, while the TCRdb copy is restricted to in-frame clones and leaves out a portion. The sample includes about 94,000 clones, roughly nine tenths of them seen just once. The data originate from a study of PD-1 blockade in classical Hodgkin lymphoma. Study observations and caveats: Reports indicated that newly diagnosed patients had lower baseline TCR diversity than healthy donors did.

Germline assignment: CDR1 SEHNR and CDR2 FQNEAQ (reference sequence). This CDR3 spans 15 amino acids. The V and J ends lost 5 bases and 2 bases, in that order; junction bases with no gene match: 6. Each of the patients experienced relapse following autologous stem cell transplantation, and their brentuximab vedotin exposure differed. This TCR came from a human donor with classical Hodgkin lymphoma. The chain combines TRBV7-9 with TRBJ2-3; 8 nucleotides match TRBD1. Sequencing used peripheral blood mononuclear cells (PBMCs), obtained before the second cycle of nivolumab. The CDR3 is CASSNGQGATDTQYF. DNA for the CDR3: TGTGCCAGCAGCAACGGACAGGGCGCCACAGATACGCAGTATTTT.